This TCR beta chain was recovered during a study of shared clonotypes between healthy human individuals. Germline values: CDR1 SGDLS, CDR2 YYNGEE. The CDR3 length is 15 residues. V dropped 2 bases and J dropped 5 bases, with 15 bases sitting between them. Measured with immunoSEQ multiplex PCR; TCRdb has only the in-frame clones, and not every one. The data show some 200,000 clones, 65% to 70% seen once. This clone was counted many times. The sample consisted of memory CD4+ T cells sorted from blood. As to subset: CD45RA-negative fraction. This sequence joins TRBV9 and TRBJ2-3; tentatively, D is TRBD1 (6 bases). This sequence originates from a man aged 25 to 40 in good health. Here the CDR3 DNA reads TGTGCCAGCAGCGTGCTGGGGGCGTTAGGAGATACGCAGTATTTT. Translation: CASSVLGALGDTQYF.